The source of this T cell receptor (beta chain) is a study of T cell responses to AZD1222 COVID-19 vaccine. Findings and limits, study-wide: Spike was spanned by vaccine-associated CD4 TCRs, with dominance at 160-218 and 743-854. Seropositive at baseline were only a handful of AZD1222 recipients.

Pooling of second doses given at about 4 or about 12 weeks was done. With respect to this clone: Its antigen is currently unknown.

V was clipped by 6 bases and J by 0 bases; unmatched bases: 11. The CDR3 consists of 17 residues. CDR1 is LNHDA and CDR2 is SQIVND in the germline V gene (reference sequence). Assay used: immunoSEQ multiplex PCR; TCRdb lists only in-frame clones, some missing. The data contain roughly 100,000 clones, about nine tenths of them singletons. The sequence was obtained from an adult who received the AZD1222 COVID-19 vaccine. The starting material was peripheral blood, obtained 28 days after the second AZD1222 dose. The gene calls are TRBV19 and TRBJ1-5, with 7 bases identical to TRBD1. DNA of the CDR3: TGTGCCAGTAGGAGGGACAGCCGGGGGTATAGCAATCAGCCCCAGCATTTT. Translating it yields CASRRDSRGYSNQPQHF. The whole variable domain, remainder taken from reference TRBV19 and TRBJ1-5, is DGGITQSPKYLFRKEGQNVTLSCEQNLNHDAMYWYRQDPGQGLRLIYYSQIVNDFQKGDIAEGYSVSREKKESFPLTVTSAQKNPTAFYLCASRRDSRGYSNQPQHFGDGTRLSIL.